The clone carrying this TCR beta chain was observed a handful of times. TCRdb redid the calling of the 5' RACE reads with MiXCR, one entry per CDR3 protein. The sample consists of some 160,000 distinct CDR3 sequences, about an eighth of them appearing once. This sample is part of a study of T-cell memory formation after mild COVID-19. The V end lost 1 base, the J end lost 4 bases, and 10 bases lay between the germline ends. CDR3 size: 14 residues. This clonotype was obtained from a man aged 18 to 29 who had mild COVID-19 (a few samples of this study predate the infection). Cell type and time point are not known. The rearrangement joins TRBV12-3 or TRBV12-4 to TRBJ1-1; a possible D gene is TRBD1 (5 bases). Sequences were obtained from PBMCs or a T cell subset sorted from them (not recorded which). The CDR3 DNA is TGTGCCAGCAGTTTAGGGGGGGGTCCCACTGAAGCTTTCTTT. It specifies CASSLGGGPTEAFF.